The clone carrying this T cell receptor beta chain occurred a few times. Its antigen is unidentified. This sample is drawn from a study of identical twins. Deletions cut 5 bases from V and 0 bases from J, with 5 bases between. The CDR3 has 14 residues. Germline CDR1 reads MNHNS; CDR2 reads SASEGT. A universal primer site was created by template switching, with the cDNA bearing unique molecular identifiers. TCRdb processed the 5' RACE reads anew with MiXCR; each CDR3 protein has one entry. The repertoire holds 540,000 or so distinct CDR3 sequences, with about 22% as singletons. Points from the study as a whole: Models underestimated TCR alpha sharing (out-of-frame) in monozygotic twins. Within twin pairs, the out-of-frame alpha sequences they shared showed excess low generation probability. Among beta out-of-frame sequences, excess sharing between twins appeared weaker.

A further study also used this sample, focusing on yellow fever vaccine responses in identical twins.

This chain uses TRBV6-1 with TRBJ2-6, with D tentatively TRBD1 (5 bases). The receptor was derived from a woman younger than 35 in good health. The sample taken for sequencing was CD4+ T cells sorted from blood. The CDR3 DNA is TGTGCCAGCAGTACAGGCTCTGGGGCCAACGTCCTGACTTTC. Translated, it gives CASSTGSGANVLTF.